The sequence of this T cell receptor beta chain was determined in a study of shared clonotypes between healthy human individuals. Whole-study context: Donors were a couple of women and a few men aged 18 to 49.

The V segment lost 5 bases and the J segment 5 bases; nucleotides outside the gene matches: 5. The germline V gene has CDR1 SGHNT and CDR2 YENEEA. This CDR3 comprises 14 residues. On sorted subsets, replicate PCRs used 200 ng DNA, or roughly 30,000 T cell genomes. Using immunoSEQ multiplex PCR, the repertoire was profiled, and TCRdb retains in-frame clones only, with some absent. The sample lists 2 million to 2.5 million clones; around 95% were seen once. The sequencing input was naive CD4+ T cells sorted from blood. Subset: CD45RA+ positively selected. The receptor comes from a man between 18 and 29 years old in good health. The V and J genes are TRBV11-3 and TRBJ2-1; 8 nucleotides match TRBD1. The CDR3 sequence is CASSIGQGNNEQFF. Written as DNA, the CDR3 is TGTGCCAGCAGCATCGGACAGGGTAACAATGAGCAGTTCTTC.